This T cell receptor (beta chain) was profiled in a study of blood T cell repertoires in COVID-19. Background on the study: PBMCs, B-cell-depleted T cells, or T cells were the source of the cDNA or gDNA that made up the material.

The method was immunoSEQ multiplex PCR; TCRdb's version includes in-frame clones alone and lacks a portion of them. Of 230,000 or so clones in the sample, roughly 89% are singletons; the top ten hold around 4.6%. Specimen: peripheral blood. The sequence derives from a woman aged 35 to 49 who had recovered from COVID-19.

As DNA, the CDR3 is TGTGCCAGCAGCTTGGGGGGAGGGGGTAACTATGGCTACACCTTC. It codes for CASSLGGGGNYGYTF. This chain links TRBV5-4 with TRBJ1-2; maybe TRBD1 (6 bases). CDR1 and CDR2 (germline): SGHNT, YYREEE (reference sequence). Deletions cut 0 bases from V and 1 base from J, with 10 bases between. This CDR3 region has 15 residues.